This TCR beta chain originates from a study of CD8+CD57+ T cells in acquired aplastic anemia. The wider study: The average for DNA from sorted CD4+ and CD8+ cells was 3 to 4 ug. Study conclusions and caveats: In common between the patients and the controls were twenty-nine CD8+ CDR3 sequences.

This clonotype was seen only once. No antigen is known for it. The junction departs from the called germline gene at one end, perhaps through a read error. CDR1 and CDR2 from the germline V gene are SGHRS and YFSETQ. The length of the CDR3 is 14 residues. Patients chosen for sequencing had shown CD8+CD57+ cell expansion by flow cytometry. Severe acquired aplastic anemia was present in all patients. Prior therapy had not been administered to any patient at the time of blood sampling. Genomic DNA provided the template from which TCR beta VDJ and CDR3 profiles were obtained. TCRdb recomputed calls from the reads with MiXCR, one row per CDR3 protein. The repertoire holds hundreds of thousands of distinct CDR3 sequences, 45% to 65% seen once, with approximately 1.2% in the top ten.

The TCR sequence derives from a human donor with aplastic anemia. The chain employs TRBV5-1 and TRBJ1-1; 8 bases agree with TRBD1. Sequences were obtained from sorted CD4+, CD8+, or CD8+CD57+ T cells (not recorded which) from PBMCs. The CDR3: CASSFETGQGRALF. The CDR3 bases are TGCGCTAGCAGCTTTGAAACCGGACAGGGTCGAGCTCTCTTT.